Below, 3 T cell receptor beta chains from the same sample are listed, as sequenced in a study of blood T cell repertoires in COVID-19. Using immunoSEQ multiplex PCR, the repertoire was profiled, and TCRdb retains in-frame clones only, with some absent. The data hold roughly 430,000 clones, with around 90% observed a single time. The sequencing sample was made of PBMCs or T cells enriched from blood (not recorded which). All receptors come from a woman in her thirties or forties with acute COVID-19.

The CDR3 reads CASSADRGQYF. CDR3 in DNA: TGTGCCAGTAGTGCCGACAGGGGACAGTACTTC. The rearrangement joins TRBV19 to TRBJ2-7; 8 nucleotides match TRBD1. CDR1 is LNHDA and CDR2 is SQIVND in the germline V gene (reference sequence). This CDR3 comprises 11 residues. With V trimmed by 5 bases and J by 10 bases, 4 bases remained unmatched.

The chain combines TRBV10-3 with TRBJ1-3, with TRBD1 matching over 10 bases. Germline assignment: CDR1 ENHRY and CDR2 SYGVKD. The V gene end was trimmed by 10 bases and the J gene end by 3 bases; junction bases not matched to a gene: 6. This CDR3 region has 14 residues. The CDR3 region is CATRQGAIGNTIYF. The CDR3 region has the DNA TGTGCCACGAGACAGGGGGCGATTGGAAACACCATATATTTT.

J is TRBJ2-7 and V is TRBV5-6, with 11 bases identical to TRBD1. V shed 0 bases, J shed 6 bases, and the junction held 2 bases outside the gene matches. This CDR3 contains 14 residues. CDR1 SGHDT and CDR2 YYEEEE come from the germline V gene. The CDR3 is CASSLGTGGVEQYF. DNA of the CDR3: TGTGCCAGCAGCTTGGGGACAGGGGGCGTCGAGCAGTACTTC.